This T cell receptor (beta chain) was captured in a study of cytomegalovirus exposure and HLA in healthy donors. Study findings and constraints: TRBV6-2, TRBV6-3 and some other V segments were unresolvable in 87-base-pair reads.

PCR involved 60 Vbeta and 13 Jbeta primers. In the authors' workflow: Unique TCR beta chains numbered about 79 million in a later analysis, with roughly 9.9 million shared. Libraries were prepared by immunoSEQ multiplex PCR; TCRdb keeps only in-frame clonotypes and omits some of them. For V, J and clone size, that table is used; D and trimming come from the DNA. The table lists 100,000 to 150,000 clones, 70% to 85% of them singletons. Regarding this clone: Its antigen is as yet unknown.

Unrecorded immune exposure was likely among donors, who were nominally healthy when sampled. V lost 1 base and J lost 10, with 8 bases in between. CDR3 length equals 12 residues. CDR1 SEHNR and CDR2 FQNEAQ come from the germline V gene (reference sequence). V gene TRBV7-9 combines with J gene TRBJ2-1, with a weak D call TRBD1 (6 bases). The sequence was obtained from a woman aged 55-69 years in good health and CMV-seropositive. Sequencing was performed on PBMCs. CDR3 nucleotide sequence: TGTGCCAGCAGCTTAGGAGGACAGGAGCAGTTCTTC. This sequence encodes CASSLGGQEQFF.